Reported below is one T cell receptor beta chain. Its matching antigen is unknown. Sequencing was performed with immunoSEQ multiplex PCR; in TCRdb, only in-frame clones are kept and a portion is missing. The sample lists about 20,000 clones, roughly nine tenths occurring once. This sample was included in a study of graft-versus-host responses after intestinal transplantation. As for the study in general: Once they had received anti-thymocyte globulin induction, all recipients took tacrolimus and steroids for about three years. Whole-study results and caveats: Detection of GvH clones occurred in recipient marrow, and some had their first appearance in ileum or blood.

With 0 bases clipped from V and 6 bases from J, the junction kept 9 bases outside the gene matches. CDR1 and CDR2 (germline): KGHSH, LQKENI. The CDR3 has 16 residues. The specimen comprised PBMCs, sampled 220 to 240 days after intestinal transplant. V gene TRBV18 combines with J gene TRBJ2-7; 9 nucleotides match TRBD2. This sequence originates from a human patient who received an intestinal transplant, so some T cells may come from the graft donor. The CDR3 sequence: CASSPPSAGGPSEQYF. The CDR3 bases are TGTGCCAGCTCACCACCCTCCGCGGGGGGGCCGTCCGAGCAGTACTTC. Together with reference TRBV18 and TRBJ2-7, the CDR3 gives the full variable domain: NAGVMQNPRHLVRRRGQEARLRCSPMKGHSHVYWYRQLPEEGLKFMVYLQKENIIDESGMPKERFSAEFPKEGPSILRIQQVVRGDSAAYFCASSPPSAGGPSEQYFGPGTRLTVT.